The 20 T cell receptor beta chains below all came from one sample that was sequenced in a study of cytomegalovirus exposure and HLA in healthy donors. Use of 60 Vbeta and 13 Jbeta primers characterized the PCR. Some clones are missing from TCRdb's copy, which holds only in-frame ones; the method was immunoSEQ multiplex PCR. The sample shows about 160,000 clones, roughly 77% of them seen only once. Sequencing was carried out using PBMCs. The receptors stem from a woman in her fifties or sixties in good health and CMV-seropositive.

This chain uses TRBV19 with TRBJ2-2, with 8 bases aligning to TRBD2. Germline V CDR1 and CDR2: LNHDA, SQIVND (reference sequence). CDR3 length equals 16 residues. V dropped 7 bases and J dropped 0; count of bases not matched to a gene: 7. The CDR3 loop is CASKMPGLANTGELFF. DNA for the CDR3: TGTGCCAGTAAGATGCCGGGACTAGCGAACACCGGGGAGCTGTTTTTT.

The rearrangement joins TRBV7-9 to TRBJ2-2, with D hard to call. CDR1 and CDR2 (germline): SEHNR, FQNEAQ (reference sequence). V was pared by 5 bases and J by 6 bases, with 13 bases between. CDR3 length: 14 residues. The CDR3 reads CASSPALQSGELFF. CDR3 sequence (DNA): TGTGCCAGCAGCCCCGCGTTACAGTCCGGGGAGCTGTTTTTT.

CDR3 nucleotide sequence: TGTGCCAGCAGCCAAGAAGGGGGACGGGGGGGCGGGGAGCTGTTTTTT. It is translated as CASSQEGGRGGGELFF. The rearrangement links TRBV4-2 to TRBJ2-2; 8 nucleotides align to TRBD2. The CDR3 totals 16 residues. V was clipped by 0 bases and J by 7 bases; unmatched bases: 7. In germline, CDR1 is LGHNA, CDR2 YNFKEQ.

The chain has TRBV2 and TRBJ2-6, with D unresolved. The V and J ends lost 3 bases and 0 bases respectively, with 6 bases between them. CDR1 is SNHLY, CDR2 FYNNEI, per germline. This CDR3 comprises 15 residues. The CDR3 sequence: CASSEKHSGANVLTF. In nucleotides, the CDR3 is TGTGCCAGCAGTGAGAAGCACTCTGGGGCCAACGTCCTGACTTTC.

This clone was counted only a few times. The chain couples TRBV7-2 to TRBJ2-1, with TRBD1 identical over 9 bases. V was pared by 3 bases and J by 3 bases, with 3 bases of the junction left unmatched. The CDR3 is 15 residues long. The germline CDR1 and CDR2 sequences are SGHTA and FQGNSA. In DNA, the CDR3 is TGTGCCAGCAGCTTCTCGGGACAGGGCTACAATGAGCAGTTCTTC. Translated: CASSFSGQGYNEQFF.

The rearrangement joins TRBV7-6 to TRBJ2-3; no definite D call. The length of the CDR3 is 16 residues. CDR1 and CDR2 (germline): SGHVS, FNYEAQ. Trimming removed 1 base from V and 2 bases from J, with 13 bases in between. CDR3 residues: CASSLGVSVLTDTQYF. The CDR3 coding sequence is TGTGCCAGCAGCTTAGGGGTCAGCGTGCTCACAGATACGCAGTATTTT.

The chain uses TRBV12-5 and TRBJ2-3, with 13 bases aligning to TRBD2. CDR1 and CDR2 from the germline V gene are LGHNT and FRNRAP. V lost 5 bases to trimming and J lost 2 bases; unmatched junction nucleotides: 13. The CDR3 runs 19 residues. Here the CDR3 reads CASGPSSPGLAGFTDTQYF. The CDR3 DNA reads TGTGCTAGTGGTCCTTCGAGTCCGGGACTAGCGGGGTTCACAGATACGCAGTATTTT.

The chain couples TRBV18 to TRBJ2-5; TRBD1 matches at 7 bases. The DNA end favors TRBJ2-7, so the J call may be wrong. CDR3 size: 16 residues. The germline V gene has CDR1 KGHSH and CDR2 LQKENI. The CDR3 here is CASSEKTGTAGYEQYF. The CDR3 DNA reads TGTGCCAGCTCAGAGAAAACCGGGACAGCAGGCTACGAGCAGTACTTC.

The rearrangement links TRBV7-8 to TRBJ1-2, with TRBD1 matching 7 bases. The V gene end was trimmed by 5 bases and the J gene end by 9 bases; junction bases not matched to a gene: 6. The CDR3 runs to 12 residues. The germline V gene has CDR1 SGHVS and CDR2 FQNEAQ. The CDR3 loop is CASSLRTGSYTF. DNA of the CDR3: TGTGCCAGCAGCCTAAGGACAGGAAGCTACACCTTC.

This chain uses TRBV29-1 with TRBJ2-1; D may be TRBD1 (5 bases). V lost 6 bases and J lost 7, with 13 bases in between. CDR3 size: 12 residues. Per germline, CDR1 SQVTM and CDR2 ANQGSEA. The CDR3 nucleotides read TGCAGCGTGTTCCCAGGGCGAAATGAGCAGTTCTTC. As protein: CSVFPGRNEQFF.

This chain connects TRBV4-3 to TRBJ1-5; D ambiguous. Trimming took off 0 bases at V and 2 bases at J, with 11 bases between the two ends. The germline V gene encodes CDR1 LGHNA and CDR2 YSLEER. The CDR3 runs 16 residues. CDR3 in amino acids: CASSQDLKRGNQPQHF. The CDR3 region has the DNA TGCGCCAGCAGCCAAGATTTGAAGAGGGGCAATCAGCCCCAGCATTTT.

This clone showed up just a few times. The chain combines TRBV4-3 with TRBJ2-1; D ambiguous. The CDR3 covers 15 residues. V gave up 4 bases and J gave up 0 bases, with 10 bases separating them. Germline values: CDR1 LGHNA, CDR2 YSLEER. In nucleotides, the CDR3 is TGCGCCAGCAGCCCTTTTCTAAGCTCCTACAATGAGCAGTTCTTC. Translated, it gives CASSPFLSSYNEQFF.

This CDR3 reads CASSQKIRAGDYGYTF. Here the CDR3 DNA reads TGTGCCAGCAGTCAAAAAATACGGGCAGGGGACTATGGCTACACCTTC. This rearrangement joins TRBV27 to TRBJ1-2; D perhaps matches TRBD1 (6 bases). From germline, CDR1 is MNHEY and CDR2 SMNVEV (reference sequence). V lost 5 bases and J 3 bases, leaving 19 bases between the germline ends. The CDR3 length is 16 residues.

This chain uses TRBV2 with TRBJ1-1; D uncertain. Germline CDR1 and CDR2: SNHLY and FYNNEI. V was pared by 6 bases and J by 1 base, with 6 bases between. There are 12 residues in the CDR3. The CDR3 region has the DNA TGTGCCAGCAGACTCTCGAACACTGAAGCTTTCTTT. Its translation is CASRLSNTEAFF.

The CDR3 region has the DNA TGTGCCAGCAGTCATAACTGGCTAGGACACGGCACCGGGGAGCTGTTTTTT. Amino acid sequence: CASSHNWLGHGTGELFF. The rearrangement joins TRBV5-4 to TRBJ2-2, with TRBD1 as a possible D gene (5 bases). CDR3 length equals 17 residues. Trimming took off 5 bases at V and 4 bases at J, with 21 bases between the two ends. The germline gives CDR1 SGHNT, CDR2 YYREEE (reference sequence).

The rearrangement joins TRBV6-1 to TRBJ2-7, with a tentative D call TRBD2 (6 bases). The CDR3 contains 11 residues. Germline-derived CDR1 and CDR2 are MNHNS and SASEGT. Trimming took off 5 bases at V and 7 bases at J, with 9 bases between the two ends. Here the CDR3 reads CASSLGGEQYF. The CDR3 DNA reads as TGTGCCAGCAGTCTTGGGGGGGAGCAGTACTTC.

J is TRBJ2-2 and V is TRBV5-1; D is possibly TRBD1 (6 bases). CDR3 size: 18 residues. Trimming took 1 base from V and 3 from J, leaving 19 bases between them. CDR1 SGHRS and CDR2 YFSETQ come from the germline V gene. In DNA form, the CDR3 reads TGCGCCAGCAGCTTGAACCTACTCGGGAACAGGGACACCGGGGAGCTGTTTTTT. Translated, it gives CASSLNLLGNRDTGELFF.

The genes are TRBV29-1 and TRBJ1-2; the match to TRBD1 covers 7 bases. Germline V gives CDR1 SQVTM, CDR2 ANQGSEA. Germline trimming cut 4 bases from V and 4 bases from J; bases unmatched to any gene: 12. The CDR3 loop spans 15 amino acids. CDR3 coding DNA: TGCAGCGTTGGAAGGTCCCTCCGGGACAGCTATGGCTACACCTTC. Translating it yields CSVGRSLRDSYGYTF.

The gene calls are TRBV7-2 and TRBJ2-1, with 7 positions matching TRBD1. This CDR3 is 17 amino acids long. Per the germline V gene, CDR1 is SGHTA and CDR2 is FQGNSA. V gave up 3 bases and J gave up 1 base; unmatched junction bases: 9. The CDR3 here is CASSFSTGAPSYNEQFF. The CDR3 DNA sequence: TGTGCCAGCAGCTTCTCAACAGGGGCGCCTTCCTACAATGAGCAGTTCTTC. The full variable domain, rest sourced from reference TRBV7-2 and TRBJ2-1, is GAGVSQSPSNKVTEKGKDVELRCDPISGHTALYWYRQSLGQGLEFLIYFQGNSAPDKSGLPSDRFSAERTGGSVSTLTIQRTQQEDSAVYLCASSFSTGAPSYNEQFFGPGTRLTVL.

This sequence joins TRBV5-1 and TRBJ1-3; D is unclear. The CDR3 has 16 residues. V shed 0 bases and J shed 0 bases, with 10 bases lying between them. The germline CDR1 and CDR2 sequences are SGHRS and YFSETQ. DNA for the CDR3: TGCGCCAGCAGCTTGGAAGGGAGTCGCTCTGGAAACACCATATATTTT. It is translated as CASSLEGSRSGNTIYF.